These 26 T cell receptor beta chains were sequenced from one sample in a study of OX40 agonist ivuxolimab in advanced cancers. The assay was immunoSEQ multiplex PCR, and TCRdb's table has in-frame clones only and misses some. The sample has 70,000 to 80,000 clones, 88% seen once. This sample comprised CD4+ or CD8+ T cells sorted from blood, obtained in a trial of the OX40 agonist ivuxolimab. All receptors come from an adult with an advanced solid tumor such as melanoma, head and neck, liver or kidney cancer.

The chain recombines TRBV27 with TRBJ2-5, with TRBD1 matching over 9 bases. The CDR3 length is 15 residues. Germline V gene lookup returns CDR1 MNHEY and CDR2 SMNVEV (reference sequence). V trimming: 0 bases; J trimming: 3 bases; junction bases outside the gene matches: 2. The chain's CDR3 is CASSLSGTGKETQYF. As DNA, the CDR3 is TGTGCCAGCAGTTTATCAGGGACAGGGAAAGAGACCCAGTACTTC.

The rearrangement links TRBV5-4 to TRBJ2-1, with no clear D. V was clipped by 4 bases and J by 10 bases, with 15 bases between them. The CDR3 has 13 residues. Per germline, CDR1 SGHNT and CDR2 YYREEE (reference sequence). Here the CDR3 reads CASSLVVAGEQFF. In DNA, the CDR3 is TGTGCCAGCAGCCTGGTTGTTGCAGGCGAGCAGTTCTTC.

The chain employs TRBV2 and TRBJ2-3; 11 bases match TRBD2. This CDR3 region has 15 residues. Germline CDR1 reads SNHLY; CDR2 reads FYNNEI. Losses at the gene ends were 3 bases for V and 7 bases for J; bases not matched to a gene: 6. The chain's CDR3 is CASSDTSGSVYTQYF. In DNA form, the CDR3 reads TGTGCCAGCAGTGATACTAGCGGGAGTGTGTATACGCAGTATTTT. Supplemented by reference TRBV2 and TRBJ2-3, the full variable domain reads EPEVTQTPSHQVTQMGQEVILRCVPISNHLYFYWYRQILGQKVEFLVSFYNNEISEKSEIFDDQFSVERPDGSNFTLKIRSTKLEDSAMYFCASSDTSGSVYTQYFGPGTRLTVL.

The rearrangement uses TRBV28 and TRBJ1-3; 10 nucleotides align to TRBD1. Per the germline V gene, CDR1 is MDHEN and CDR2 is SYDVKM. There are 16 residues in the CDR3. V dropped 2 bases and J dropped 4; count of bases not matched to a gene: 5. This chain's CDR3 is CASSLTDRGLGNTIYF. CDR3 in DNA: TGTGCCAGCAGTTTAACTGACAGGGGGCTAGGAAACACCATATATTTT.

V usage is TRBV4-2 and J usage is TRBJ2-3; D remains ambiguous. Between the trimmed V and J ends, which lost 0 bases and 2 bases, there was a span of 9 bases. Looked up from germline, CDR1 is LGHNA and CDR2 is YNFKEQ. This CDR3 comprises 15 residues. The CDR3 nucleotides read TGTGCCAGCAGCCAAGATGGAGTGGACACAGATACGCAGTATTTT. Protein sequence: CASSQDGVDTDTQYF.

This sequence joins TRBV5-6 and TRBJ1-1; TRBD1 is a possible D gene (6 bases). V was shortened by 4 bases and J by 3 bases, with 13 bases between the two germline ends. CDR1 and CDR2 from the germline V gene are SGHDT and YYEEEE. This CDR3 comprises 14 residues. In DNA, the CDR3 is TGTGCCAGCAGCCTCCTAAGGGGGTACACTGAAGCTTTCTTT. Translating it yields CASSLLRGYTEAFF.

This sequence joins TRBV27 and TRBJ1-1; D is undetermined. CDR1 is MNHEY, CDR2 SMNVEV, per germline (reference sequence). The V end lost 0 bases, the J end lost 3 bases, and 8 bases lay between the germline ends. The CDR3 consists of 14 residues. The CDR3 DNA reads as TGTGCCAGCAGTTTATCTTGGGGATACACTGAAGCTTTCTTT. Translated, it gives CASSLSWGYTEAFF.

The CDR3 sequence is CASGATSSYNEQFF. In DNA form, the CDR3 reads TGCGCCAGCGGAGCCACTAGCTCCTACAATGAGCAGTTCTTC. V usage is TRBV4-1 and J usage is TRBJ2-1; TRBD2 might be the D (5 bases). The CDR3 is made up of 14 amino acids. Germline V lookup: CDR1 MGHRA, CDR2 YSYEKL. V was clipped by 8 bases and J by 0 bases, with 11 bases between them.

V usage is TRBV27 and J usage is TRBJ2-2; weak D call: TRBD1 (6 bases). Trimming removed 3 bases at V and 4 bases at J, with 33 bases between. The CDR3 consists of 22 residues. Germline-derived CDR1 and CDR2 are MNHEY and SMNVEV (reference sequence). DNA of the CDR3: TGTGCCAGCAGTTTGTTTCCCCCAGGGGCGGCTTTTCGTGGCTCAGGCACCGGGGAGCTGTTTTTT. Protein: CASSLFPPGAAFRGSGTGELFF.

The rearrangement links TRBV28 to TRBJ2-1; 10 bases fit TRBD2. Trimming removed 11 bases from V and 6 bases from J; junction bases left unmatched: 10. Germline V lookup: CDR1 MDHEN, CDR2 SYDVKM. This CDR3 is 14 amino acids long. In DNA, the CDR3 is TGTGCCGGGAGATTAGCGGGGGGAACCAATGAGCAGTTCTTC. As protein: CAGRLAGGTNEQFF.

The V and J genes are TRBV7-3 and TRBJ1-6; D unclear. CDR1 and CDR2 from the germline V gene are SGHTA and FQGTGA. Trimming cost V 4 bases and J 7 bases, with 5 bases left between them. The CDR3 spans 12 residues. The CDR3 coding sequence is TGTGCCAGCAGCTATGGGAATTCACCCCTCCACTTT. Residues: CASSYGNSPLHF.

Comments on this clone: This same CDR3 is encoded by further DNA sequences in the sample. This rearrangement joins TRBV19 to TRBJ1-2; maybe TRBD1 (5 bases). The CDR3 spans 12 residues. Germline lookup yields CDR1 LNHDA and CDR2 SQIVND (reference sequence). The germline V and J ends were trimmed by 2 bases and 6 bases, with 7 bases remaining between them. In DNA form, the CDR3 reads TGTGCCAGTAGTATACGGGGCGATGGCTACACCTTC. Its protein product is CASSIRGDGYTF.

This sequence joins TRBV20-1 and TRBJ2-3, with unresolved D. Germline CDR1 and CDR2: DFQATT and SNEGSKA (reference sequence). V dropped 1 base and J dropped 7 bases, with 6 bases sitting between them. This CDR3 comprises 11 residues. For the CDR3, the DNA is TGCAGTGCTAGAGTAGACTATACGCAGTATTTT. It codes for CSARVDYTQYF.

The chain uses TRBV11-3 and TRBJ2-1, with 12 positions matching TRBD2. The V and J ends lost 1 base and 10 bases, in that order; junction bases with no gene match: 2. The germline V gene has CDR1 SGHNT and CDR2 YENEEA. This CDR3 comprises 14 residues. CDR3 nucleotides: TGTGCCAGCAGCTTAGGACTAGCGGGAGACGAGCAGTTCTTC. The encoded protein is CASSLGLAGDEQFF. The full variable domain, its missing parts supplied by reference TRBV11-3 and TRBJ2-1, is EAGVVQSPRYKIIEKKQPVAFWCNPISGHNTLYWYLQNLGQGPELLIRYENEEAVDDSQLPKDRFSAERLKGVDSTLKIQPAELGDSAVYLCASSLGLAGDEQFFGPGTRLTVL.

V usage is TRBV6-6 and J usage is TRBJ2-5; D uncertain. The CDR3 totals 14 residues. The germline CDR1 and CDR2 sequences are MNHNY and SVGAGI (reference sequence). V lost 1 base to trimming and J lost 5 bases, with 11 bases between them. CDR3 region: CASSYFGPGETQYF. CDR3 nucleotide sequence: TGTGCCAGCAGTTACTTCGGTCCTGGGGAGACCCAGTACTTC.

The gene calls are TRBV5-1 and TRBJ1-3; D is uncertain. CDR3 length: 15 residues. From germline, CDR1 is SGHRS and CDR2 YFSETQ. The V and J ends lost 0 bases and 0 bases respectively, with 7 bases between them. The CDR3 DNA sequence: TGCGCCAGCAGCTTGGAGGGTAACTCTGGAAACACCATATATTTT. Its protein is CASSLEGNSGNTIYF.

This CDR3 reads CASRTLFRGVTGELFF. The DNA for the CDR3 is TGTGCCAGCAGAACCCTATTTAGAGGGGTAACCGGGGAGCTGTTTTTT. The V and J genes are TRBV28 and TRBJ2-2; either TRBD1 or TRBD2 may supply D (5 bases each). The CDR3 totals 16 residues. CDR1 and CDR2 from the germline V gene are MDHEN and SYDVKM. Between the trimmed V and J ends, which lost 6 bases and 5 bases, there was a span of 19 bases.

The chain links TRBV7-6 to TRBJ2-1; D gene uncertain. This CDR3 spans 15 amino acids. Germline-derived CDR1 and CDR2 are SGHVS and FNYEAQ. Trimming pared 1 base from V and 6 bases from J, leaving 13 bases between. The DNA for the CDR3 is TGTGCCAGCAGCTTAGAAACAGATACGGTCAATGAGCAGTTCTTC. It codes for CASSLETDTVNEQFF. The variable domain in full, completed from reference TRBV7-6 and TRBJ2-1, reads GAGVSQSPRYKVTKRGQDVALRCDPISGHVSLYWYRQALGQGPEFLTYFNYEAQQDKSGLPNDRFSAERPEGSISTLTIQRTEQRDSAMYRCASSLETDTVNEQFFGPGTRLTVL.

This clone was found a few times. This rearrangement joins TRBV30 to TRBJ1-2, with 7 bases fitting TRBD1. V lost 2 bases, J lost 4 bases, and 4 bases stayed unmatched. The length of the CDR3 is 13 residues. Per the germline V gene, CDR1 is GTSNPN and CDR2 is SVGIG (reference sequence). CDR3 protein: CAWSWTGRYGYTF. Written as DNA, the CDR3 is TGTGCCTGGAGTTGGACAGGTCGCTATGGCTACACCTTC.

The gene calls are TRBV7-3 and TRBJ2-2; the D is unclear. Germline V gives CDR1 SGHTA, CDR2 FQGTGA. The CDR3 extends over 13 amino acids. Trimming pared 5 bases from V and 1 base from J, leaving 5 bases between. The DNA for the CDR3 is TGTGCCAGCAGCCCAAAGAACACCGGGGAGCTGTTTTTT. Amino acids: CASSPKNTGELFF.

The chain combines TRBV27 with TRBJ2-7, with 11 nucleotides matching TRBD2. Losses at the gene ends were 4 bases for V and 4 bases for J; bases not matched to a gene: 6. Germline-derived CDR1 and CDR2 are MNHEY and SMNVEV (reference sequence). The CDR3 has 15 residues. This CDR3 is CASSSPTSGSYEQYF. In DNA form, the CDR3 reads TGTGCCAGCAGTTCCCCCACTAGCGGGAGTTACGAGCAGTACTTC.

The J gene is TRBJ1-5, the V gene TRBV7-2; 10 bases are shared with TRBD1. V was clipped by 1 base and J by 2 bases; unmatched bases: 8. The CDR3 runs 18 residues. The germline V gene has CDR1 SGHTA and CDR2 FQGNSA. CDR3 region: CASSLGDRGQLGNQPQHF. The CDR3, as DNA: TGTGCCAGCAGCTTAGGCGACAGGGGGCAATTAGGCAATCAGCCCCAGCATTTT.

This chain joins TRBV7-6 and TRBJ2-3; TRBD1 or TRBD2 may be the D gene (6 bases each). CDR1 is SGHVS, CDR2 FNYEAQ, per germline. The length of the CDR3 is 16 residues. Between the trimmed V and J ends, which lost 4 bases and 1 base, there was a span of 15 bases. CDR3 region: CASSYGAGGGTDTQYF. In DNA, the CDR3 is TGTGCCAGCAGCTATGGGGCCGGGGGCGGCACAGATACGCAGTATTTT.

The chain couples TRBV29-1 to TRBJ2-5, with D possibly being TRBD2 (6 bases). V lost 4 bases and J 7 bases, leaving 16 bases between the germline ends. Germline V gene sequence: CDR1 SQVTM, CDR2 ANQGSEA. The CDR3 consists of 13 residues. In nucleotides, the CDR3 is TGCAGCGTTGGGGATCGGGAGAAGGGGACCCAGTACTTC. This codes for CSVGDREKGTQYF.

The gene calls are TRBV29-1 and TRBJ2-7; 7 bases are shared with TRBD2. This CDR3 has 12 residues. CDR1 and CDR2 from the germline V gene are SQVTM and ANQGSEA. J gave up 3 bases and V 6 bases, and 5 bases lay outside the gene matches. CDR3 coding DNA: TGCAGCGTAACGGGAGGATACTACGAGCAGTACTTC. Amino acid sequence: CSVTGGYYEQYF.

The rearrangement joins TRBV5-6 to TRBJ2-1; 10 bases line up with TRBD2. The CDR3 length is 14 residues. V lost 0 bases and J lost 8; bases outside the gene matches: 2. Germline V lookup: CDR1 SGHDT, CDR2 YYEEEE. For the CDR3, the DNA is TGTGCCAGCAGCTTGGGGCTAGCGGGAGATGAGCAGTTCTTC. This codes for CASSLGLAGDEQFF.